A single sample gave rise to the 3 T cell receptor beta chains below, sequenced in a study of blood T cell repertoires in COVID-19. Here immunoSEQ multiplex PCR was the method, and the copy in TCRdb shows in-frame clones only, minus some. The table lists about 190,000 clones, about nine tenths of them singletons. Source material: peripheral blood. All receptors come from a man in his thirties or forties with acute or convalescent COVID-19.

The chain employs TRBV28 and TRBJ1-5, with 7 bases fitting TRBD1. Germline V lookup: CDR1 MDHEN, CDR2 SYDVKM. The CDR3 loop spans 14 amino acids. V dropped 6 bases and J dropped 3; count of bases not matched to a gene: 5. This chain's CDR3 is CASRSTGDNQPQHF. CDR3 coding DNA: TGTGCCAGCAGGTCTACAGGGGACAATCAGCCCCAGCATTTT.

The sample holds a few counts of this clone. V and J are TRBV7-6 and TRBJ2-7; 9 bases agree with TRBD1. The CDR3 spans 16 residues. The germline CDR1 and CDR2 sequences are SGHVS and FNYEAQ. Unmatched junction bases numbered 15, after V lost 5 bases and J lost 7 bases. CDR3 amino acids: CASSLTPGTGIDEQYF. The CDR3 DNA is TGTGCCAGCAGCCTCACACCCGGGACAGGGATCGATGAGCAGTACTTC.

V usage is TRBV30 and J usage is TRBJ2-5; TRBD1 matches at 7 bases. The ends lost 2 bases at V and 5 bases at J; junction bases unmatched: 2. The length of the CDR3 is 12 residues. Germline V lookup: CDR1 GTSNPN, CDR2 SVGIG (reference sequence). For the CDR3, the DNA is TGTGCCTGGAGTTTACAGGGGGAGACCCAGTACTTC. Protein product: CAWSLQGETQYF. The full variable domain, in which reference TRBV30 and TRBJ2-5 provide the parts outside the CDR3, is SQTIHQWPATLVQPVGSPLSLECTVEGTSNPNLYWYRQAAGRGLQLLFYSVGIGQISSEVPQNLSASRPQDRQFILSSKKLLLSDSGFYLCAWSLQGETQYFGPGTRLLVL.